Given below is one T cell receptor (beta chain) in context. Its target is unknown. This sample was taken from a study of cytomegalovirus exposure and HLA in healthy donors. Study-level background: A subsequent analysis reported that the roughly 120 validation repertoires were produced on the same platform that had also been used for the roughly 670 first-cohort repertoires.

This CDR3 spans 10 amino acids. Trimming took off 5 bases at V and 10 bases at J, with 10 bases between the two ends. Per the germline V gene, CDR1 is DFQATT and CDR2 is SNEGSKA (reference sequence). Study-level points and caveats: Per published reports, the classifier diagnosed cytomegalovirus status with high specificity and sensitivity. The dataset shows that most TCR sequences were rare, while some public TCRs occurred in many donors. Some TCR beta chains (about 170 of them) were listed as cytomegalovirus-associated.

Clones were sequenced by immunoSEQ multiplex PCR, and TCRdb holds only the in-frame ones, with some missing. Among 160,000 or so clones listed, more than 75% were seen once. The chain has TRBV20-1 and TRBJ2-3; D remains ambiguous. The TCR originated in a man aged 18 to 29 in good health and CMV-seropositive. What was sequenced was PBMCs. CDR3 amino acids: CSAPLEAQYF. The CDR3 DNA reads TGCAGTGCTCCCCTAGAGGCGCAGTATTTT.